The 10 T cell receptor beta chains given below trace back to one sample, sequenced in a study of blood T cell repertoires in COVID-19. Generated by immunoSEQ multiplex PCR, the TCRdb table keeps only in-frame clones and is missing some. The table lists over 150,000 clones, about four fifths of them singletons. Specimen: peripheral blood. The source is a woman of 80 years or more with COVID-19, enrolled during active disease.

The chain links TRBV4-3 to TRBJ2-1; D might be TRBD1 (6 bases). The V gene lost 3 bases and the J gene lost 6 bases, with 12 bases spanning the gap. Per germline, CDR1 LGHNA and CDR2 YSLEER. CDR3 length: 14 residues. The CDR3 sequence: CASSQDWTANEQFF. CDR3 bases: TGCGCCAGCAGCCAGGACTGGACAGCCAATGAGCAGTTCTTC.

This rearrangement joins TRBV19 to TRBJ2-7; D might be TRBD1 (6 bases). Germline lookup yields CDR1 LNHDA and CDR2 SQIVND (reference sequence). CDR3 length: 15 residues. The V gene lost 3 bases and the J gene lost 3 bases, with 15 bases spanning the gap. This CDR3 is CASSIGGRGFYEQYF. The CDR3 DNA follows: TGTGCCAGTAGTATTGGCGGCAGGGGTTTCTACGAGCAGTACTTC.

The DNA of the CDR3 is TGTGCCAGCAGCCCTCCTCCGGGACAGGGGCTCTCCGGGGAGCTGTTTTTT. Amino acids: CASSPPPGQGLSGELFF. The chain carries TRBV5-4 and TRBJ2-2; 10 bases are shared with TRBD1. CDR1 and CDR2 from the germline V gene are SGHNT and YYREEE (reference sequence). V gave up 4 bases and J gave up 6 bases; unmatched junction bases: 12. The CDR3 extends over 17 amino acids.

This clone appeared a few times. The J gene is TRBJ2-7, the V gene TRBV15; D perhaps matches TRBD1 (5 bases). Germline-derived CDR1 and CDR2 are LNHNV and YYDKDF (reference sequence). The CDR3 is 14 residues long. The V gene lost 1 base and the J gene lost 5 bases, with 12 bases spanning the gap. The CDR3 sequence: CATSRVQGTHEQYF. The CDR3 DNA sequence: TGTGCCACCAGCAGAGTGCAGGGTACCCACGAGCAGTACTTC.

Concerning this clone itself: A read error may produce the germline difference seen at one junction end. The rearrangement joins TRBV11-2 to TRBJ1-2; D unclear. Germline V CDR1 and CDR2: SGHAT, FQNNGV. This CDR3 has 14 amino acids. The DNA for the CDR3 is TGTGCCAGCAGCTCCCCCGGCGGATTCTATGGCTGCACCTTC. Residues: CASSSPGGFYGCTF.

The CDR3 DNA reads as TGTGCCAGCAGCTCGACAGGGGCTGTGAGCACAGATACGCAGTATTTT. Encoded protein: CASSSTGAVSTDTQYF. This rearrangement joins TRBV5-8 to TRBJ2-3; 8 bases map to TRBD1. Looked up from germline, CDR1 is SGHTS and CDR2 is YDEGEE. The CDR3 is 16 amino acids. V trimming: 3 bases; J trimming: 0 bases; junction bases outside the gene matches: 6. Full variable domain (outside the CDR3, taken from reference TRBV5-8 and TRBJ2-3): EAGVTQSPTHLIKTRGQQATLRCSPISGHTSVYWYQQALGLGLQFLLWYDEGEERNRGNFPPRFSGRQFPNYSSELNVNALELEDSALYLCASSSTGAVSTDTQYFGPGTRLTVL.

The CDR3 spells CASSQDPRGWDSTEAFF. CDR3 coding DNA: TGTGCCAGCAGCCAAGATCCCAGGGGCTGGGATAGCACTGAAGCTTTCTTT. This chain connects TRBV4-2 to TRBJ1-1, with a tentative D call TRBD1 (6 bases). Germline V gene lookup returns CDR1 LGHNA and CDR2 YNFKEQ. Deletions cut 0 bases from V and 4 bases from J, with 18 bases between. The CDR3 consists of 17 residues.

The chain employs TRBV27 and TRBJ2-1, with 9 nucleotides matching TRBD1. The CDR3 is 16 residues long. Germline V CDR1 and CDR2: MNHEY, SMNVEV (reference sequence). J was trimmed by 10 bases and V by 0 bases; bases with no gene match: 10. Written as DNA, the CDR3 is TGTGCCAGCAGTTTATCGATAAACAGGGGGCATAAAGAGCAGTTCTTC. It specifies CASSLSINRGHKEQFF.

The chain joins TRBV6-2 or TRBV6-3 to TRBJ1-2, with a weak D call TRBD1 (5 bases). Germline V gene sequence: CDR1 MNHEY, CDR2 SVGEGT. The CDR3 has 13 amino acids. The V and J ends lost 2 bases and 2 bases respectively, with 6 bases between them. The CDR3 nucleotides are TGTGCCAGCAGTTACAAGGGGAACTATGGCTACACCTTC. Its protein product is CASSYKGNYGYTF.

Here the CDR3 reads CASSLGQGGNYGYTF. The CDR3 bases are TGTGCCAGCAGCCTAGGACAGGGGGGTAACTATGGCTACACCTTC. The chain carries TRBV2 and TRBJ1-2, with TRBD1 matching over 10 bases. The ends lost 6 bases at V and 1 base at J; junction bases unmatched: 5. Germline V CDR1 and CDR2: SNHLY, FYNNEI. The CDR3 spans 15 residues.